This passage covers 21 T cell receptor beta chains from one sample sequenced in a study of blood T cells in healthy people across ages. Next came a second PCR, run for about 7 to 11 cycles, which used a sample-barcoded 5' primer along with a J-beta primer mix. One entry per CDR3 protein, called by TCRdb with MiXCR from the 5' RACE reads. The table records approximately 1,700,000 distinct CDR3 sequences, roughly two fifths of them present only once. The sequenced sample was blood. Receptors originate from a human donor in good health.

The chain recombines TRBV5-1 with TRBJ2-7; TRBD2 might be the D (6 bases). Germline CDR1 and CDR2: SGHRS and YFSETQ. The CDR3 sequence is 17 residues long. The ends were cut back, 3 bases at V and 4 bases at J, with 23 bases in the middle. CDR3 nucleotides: TGCGCCAGCAGCTCAAAGGCAGGGTCCCCGGGGGAATACGAGCAGTACTTC. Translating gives CASSSKAGSPGEYEQYF. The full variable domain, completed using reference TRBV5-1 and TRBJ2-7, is KAGVTQTPRYLIKTRGQQVTLSCSPISGHRSVSWYQQTPGQGLQFLFEYFSETQRNKGNFPGRFSGRQFSNSRSEMNVSTLELGDSALYLCASSSKAGSPGEYEQYFGPGTRLTVT.

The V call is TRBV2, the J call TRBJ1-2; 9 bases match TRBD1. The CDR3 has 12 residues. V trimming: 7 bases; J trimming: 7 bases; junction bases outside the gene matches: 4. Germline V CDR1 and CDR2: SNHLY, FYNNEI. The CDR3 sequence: CASKTGGAGYTF. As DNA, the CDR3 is TGTGCCAGCAAAACAGGGGGCGCTGGCTACACCTTC.

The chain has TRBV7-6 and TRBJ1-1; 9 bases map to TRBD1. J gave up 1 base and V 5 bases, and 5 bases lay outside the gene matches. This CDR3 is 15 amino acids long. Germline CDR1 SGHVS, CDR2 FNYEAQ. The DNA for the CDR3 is TGTGCCAGCAGCCCGGGACAGGGATGGAACACTGAAGCTTTCTTT. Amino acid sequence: CASSPGQGWNTEAFF.

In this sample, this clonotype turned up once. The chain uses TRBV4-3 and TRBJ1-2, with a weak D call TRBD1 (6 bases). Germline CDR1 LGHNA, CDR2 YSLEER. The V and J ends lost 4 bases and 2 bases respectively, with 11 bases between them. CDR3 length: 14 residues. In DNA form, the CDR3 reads TGCGCCAGCAGCCGCTTACAGGGCAACTATGGCTACACCTTC. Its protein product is CASSRLQGNYGYTF.

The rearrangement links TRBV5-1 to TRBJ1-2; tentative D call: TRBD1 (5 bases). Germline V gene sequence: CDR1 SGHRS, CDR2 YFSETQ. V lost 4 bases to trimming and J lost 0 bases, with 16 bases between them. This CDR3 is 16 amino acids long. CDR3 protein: CASSMQGELANYGYTF. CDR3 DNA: TGCGCCAGCAGCATGCAGGGTGAACTAGCTAACTATGGCTACACCTTC.

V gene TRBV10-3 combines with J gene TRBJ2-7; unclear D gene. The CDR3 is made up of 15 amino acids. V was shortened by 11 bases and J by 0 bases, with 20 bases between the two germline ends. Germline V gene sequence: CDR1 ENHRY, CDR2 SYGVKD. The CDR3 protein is CAATSSRRSSYEQYF. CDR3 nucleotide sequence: TGTGCCGCCACCTCTTCTCGACGGAGCTCCTACGAGCAGTACTTC.

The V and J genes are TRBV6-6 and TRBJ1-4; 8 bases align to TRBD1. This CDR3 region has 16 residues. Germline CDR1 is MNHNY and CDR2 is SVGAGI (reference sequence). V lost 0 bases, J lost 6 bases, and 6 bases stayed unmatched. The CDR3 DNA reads TGTGCCAGCAGTTACTCGGGCAGGGGGCAACATGAAAAACTGTTTTTT. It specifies CASSYSGRGQHEKLFF.

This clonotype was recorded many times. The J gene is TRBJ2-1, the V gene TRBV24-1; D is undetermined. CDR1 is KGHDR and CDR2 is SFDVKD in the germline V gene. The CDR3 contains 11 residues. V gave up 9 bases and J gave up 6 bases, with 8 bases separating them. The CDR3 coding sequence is TGTGCCACCGGTGGGTTCAATGAGCAGTTCTTC. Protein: CATGGFNEQFF.

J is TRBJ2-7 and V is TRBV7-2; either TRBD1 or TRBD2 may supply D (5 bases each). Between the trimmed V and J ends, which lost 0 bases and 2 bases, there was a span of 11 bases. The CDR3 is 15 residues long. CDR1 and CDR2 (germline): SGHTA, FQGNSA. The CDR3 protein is CASSLAGTEAYEQYF. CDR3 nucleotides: TGTGCCAGCAGCTTAGCGGGGACGGAAGCCTACGAGCAGTACTTC.

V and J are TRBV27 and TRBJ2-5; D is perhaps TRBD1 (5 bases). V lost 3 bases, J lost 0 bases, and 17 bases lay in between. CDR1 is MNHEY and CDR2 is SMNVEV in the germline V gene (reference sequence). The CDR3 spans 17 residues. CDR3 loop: CASSFLPLGDYQETQYF. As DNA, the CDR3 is TGTGCCAGCAGTTTTTTGCCATTAGGGGATTACCAAGAGACCCAGTACTTC.

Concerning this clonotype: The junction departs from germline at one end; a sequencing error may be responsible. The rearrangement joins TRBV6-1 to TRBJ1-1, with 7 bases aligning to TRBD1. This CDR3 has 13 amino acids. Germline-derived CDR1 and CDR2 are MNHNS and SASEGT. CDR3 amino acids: CASRRGRNTEAFF. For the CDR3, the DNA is TGCGCCAGCAGAAGGGGGCGAAACACTGAAGCTTTCTTT.

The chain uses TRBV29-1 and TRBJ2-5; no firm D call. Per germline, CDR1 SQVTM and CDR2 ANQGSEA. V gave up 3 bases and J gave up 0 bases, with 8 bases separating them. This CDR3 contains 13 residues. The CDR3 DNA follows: TGCAGCGTTGAGACCACGTACCAAGAGACCCAGTACTTC. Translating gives CSVETTYQETQYF.

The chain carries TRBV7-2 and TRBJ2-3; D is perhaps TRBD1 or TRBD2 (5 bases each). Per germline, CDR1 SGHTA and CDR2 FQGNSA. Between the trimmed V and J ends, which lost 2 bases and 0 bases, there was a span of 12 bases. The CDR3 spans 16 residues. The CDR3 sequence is CASSLYWGMSTDTQYF. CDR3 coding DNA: TGTGCCAGCAGCTTATATTGGGGGATGAGCACAGATACGCAGTATTTT.

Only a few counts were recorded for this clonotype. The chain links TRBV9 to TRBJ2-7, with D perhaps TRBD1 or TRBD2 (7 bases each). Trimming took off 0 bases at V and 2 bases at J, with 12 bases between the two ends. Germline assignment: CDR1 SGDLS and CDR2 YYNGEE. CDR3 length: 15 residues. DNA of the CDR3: TGTGCCAGCAGCGTAGCAGGGGGGGTAACCTACGAGCAGTACTTC. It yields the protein CASSVAGGVTYEQYF.

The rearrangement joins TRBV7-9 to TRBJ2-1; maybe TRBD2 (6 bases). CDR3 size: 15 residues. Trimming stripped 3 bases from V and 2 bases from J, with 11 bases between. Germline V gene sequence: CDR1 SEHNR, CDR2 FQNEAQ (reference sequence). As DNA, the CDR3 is TGTGCCAGCAGCTTTTTGGAGGGCACCTACAATGAGCAGTTCTTC. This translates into CASSFLEGTYNEQFF.

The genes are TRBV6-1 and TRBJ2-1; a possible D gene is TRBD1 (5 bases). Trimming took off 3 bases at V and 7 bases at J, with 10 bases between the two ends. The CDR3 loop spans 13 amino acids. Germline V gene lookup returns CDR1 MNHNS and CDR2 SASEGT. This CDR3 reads CASSDTGWNEQFF. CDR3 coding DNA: TGTGCCAGCAGTGACACAGGTTGGAATGAGCAGTTCTTC.

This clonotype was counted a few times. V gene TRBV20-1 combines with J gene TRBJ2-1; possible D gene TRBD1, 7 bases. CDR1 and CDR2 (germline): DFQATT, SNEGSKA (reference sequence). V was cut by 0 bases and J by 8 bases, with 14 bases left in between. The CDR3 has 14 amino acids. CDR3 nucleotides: TGCAGTGCTAGAGAACACAGGGGCGGGGATGAGCAGTTCTTC. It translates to CSAREHRGGDEQFF.

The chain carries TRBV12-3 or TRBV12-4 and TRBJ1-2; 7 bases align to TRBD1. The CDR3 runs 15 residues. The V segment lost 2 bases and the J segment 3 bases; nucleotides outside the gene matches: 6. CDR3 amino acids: CASSLIDRVDYGYTF. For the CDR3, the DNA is TGTGCCAGCAGTTTAATCGACAGGGTTGACTATGGCTACACCTTC.

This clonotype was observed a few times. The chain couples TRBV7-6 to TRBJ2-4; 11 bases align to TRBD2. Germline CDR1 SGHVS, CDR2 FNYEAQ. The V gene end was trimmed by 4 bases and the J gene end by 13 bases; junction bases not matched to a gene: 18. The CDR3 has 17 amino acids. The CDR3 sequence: CASSWETGTSGPMEQYF. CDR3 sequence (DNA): TGTGCCAGCAGCTGGGAAACCGGGACTAGCGGCCCTATGGAGCAGTACTTC.

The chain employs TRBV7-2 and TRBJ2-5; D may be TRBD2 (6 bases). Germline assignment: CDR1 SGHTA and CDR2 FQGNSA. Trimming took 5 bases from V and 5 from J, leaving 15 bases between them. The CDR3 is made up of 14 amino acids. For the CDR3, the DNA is TGTGCCAGCAGCCCGGCGAGGGAGGCGGAGACCCAGTACTTC. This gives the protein CASSPAREAETQYF.

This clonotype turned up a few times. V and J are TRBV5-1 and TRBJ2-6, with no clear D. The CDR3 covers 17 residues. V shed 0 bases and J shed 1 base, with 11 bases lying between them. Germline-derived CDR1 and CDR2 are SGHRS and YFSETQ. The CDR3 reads CASSLVAASSGANVLTF. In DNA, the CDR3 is TGCGCCAGCAGCTTGGTAGCAGCCTCATCTGGGGCCAACGTCCTGACTTTC.